This T cell receptor beta chain originates from a study of T cell repertoires in cytomegalovirus infection. Study overall: Public signatures in TCR beta pointed to CMV infection and matching HLA type.

Study-level results: The study found HLA-C-restricted CMV-specific TCR beta clonotypes dominating the ex vivo response. Cumulative public TCR beta family frequency identified CMV carriers with the relevant HLA.

From the reads, TCRdb called clonotypes with MiXCR, one entry per CDR3 protein. The sample comprises some 110,000 distinct CDR3 sequences, roughly a tenth of which are singletons, and around a third rests with the top ten. The CDR3 is 12 residues long. Germline CDR1 reads SGHTA; CDR2 reads FQGNSA. To note about this clonotype: Its cognate antigen is unknown. The junction does not match germline at one end; this may be a read error.

Sequenced input: PBMCs, sequenced either directly or after in vitro stimulation (not recorded which). The sequence derives from a human donor in good health (CMV status not recorded). Some clones in this sample may be carry-over from other donors' samples. The V gene is TRBV7-2, the J gene TRBJ2-1, with 10 bases aligning to TRBD2. In DNA, the CDR3 is TGTGCCAGCAGCTCCGGGACTAGCGAGCGGTTCTTC. Translating gives CASSSGTSERFF.